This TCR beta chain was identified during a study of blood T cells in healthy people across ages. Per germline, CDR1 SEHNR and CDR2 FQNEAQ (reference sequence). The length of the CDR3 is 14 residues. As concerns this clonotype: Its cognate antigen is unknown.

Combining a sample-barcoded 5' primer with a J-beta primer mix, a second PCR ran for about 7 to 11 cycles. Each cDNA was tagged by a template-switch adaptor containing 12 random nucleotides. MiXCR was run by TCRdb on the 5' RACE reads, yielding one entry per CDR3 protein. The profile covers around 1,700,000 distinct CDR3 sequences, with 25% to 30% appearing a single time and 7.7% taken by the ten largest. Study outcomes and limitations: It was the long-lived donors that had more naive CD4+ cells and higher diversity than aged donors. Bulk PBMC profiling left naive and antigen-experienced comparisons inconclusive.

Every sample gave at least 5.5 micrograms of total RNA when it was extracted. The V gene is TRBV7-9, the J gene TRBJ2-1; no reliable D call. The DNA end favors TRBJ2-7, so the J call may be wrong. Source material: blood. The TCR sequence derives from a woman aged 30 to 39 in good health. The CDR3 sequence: CASRAQTEYNEQYF. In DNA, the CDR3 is TGTGCCAGCAGGGCCCAGACGGAATACAATGAGCAGTACTTC.